The 27 T cell receptor beta chains reported below all come from one sample, sequenced in a study of blood T cell repertoires in COVID-19. TCRdb's table, derived via immunoSEQ multiplex PCR, lists solely in-frame clones and lacks some. The repertoire has 280,000 or so clones, less than 85% of them found once; the top ten carry about 2.5%. The specimen was PBMCs or T cells enriched from blood (not recorded which). These receptors all stem from a woman between 50 and 59 years old who had recovered from COVID-19.

V usage is TRBV23-1 and J usage is TRBJ2-5; possible D gene TRBD2, 6 bases. TRBV23-1 counts as an open reading frame of uncertain function. The CDR3 loop spans 14 amino acids. Between the trimmed V and J ends, which lost 0 bases and 3 bases, there was a span of 8 bases. CDR3 sequence (DNA): TGCGCCAGCAGTCAATCTGGAGGGGAAGAGACCCAGTACTTC. Amino acids: CASSQSGGEETQYF.

The CDR3 loop reads CASSPSILMNTEAFF. Written as DNA, the CDR3 is TGCGCCAGCAGCCCAAGCATACTTATGAACACTGAAGCTTTCTTT. The chain couples TRBV4-1 to TRBJ1-1, with unresolved D. In germline, CDR1 is MGHRA, CDR2 YSYEKL. CDR3 length: 15 residues. The germline V and J ends were trimmed by 4 bases and 0 bases, with 12 bases remaining between them.

This clone was seen a few times. The chain is built from TRBV9 and TRBJ1-2; TRBD1 matches at 9 bases. V lost 4 bases and J lost 6; bases outside the gene matches: 7. The CDR3 has 14 residues. CDR1 and CDR2 from the germline V gene are SGDLS and YYNGEE. CDR3 nucleotides: TGTGCCAGCAGCACGGACAGGGGATTGAATGGCTACACCTTC. Its protein is CASSTDRGLNGYTF. The entire variable domain, with the rest obtained from reference TRBV9 and TRBJ1-2, is as follows: DSGVTQTPKHLITATGQRVTLRCSPRSGDLSVYWYQQSLDQGLQFLIQYYNGEERAKGNILERFSAQQFPDLHSELNLSSLELGDSALYFCASSTDRGLNGYTFGSGTRLTVV.

The J gene is TRBJ2-1, the V gene TRBV7-9; D perhaps matches TRBD2 (5 bases). Germline V gives CDR1 SEHNR, CDR2 FQNEAQ (reference sequence). This CDR3 region has 14 residues. V was trimmed by 6 bases and J by 0 bases, leaving 9 bases between them. The CDR3 sequence: CASSWESSYNEQFF. The CDR3 DNA reads TGTGCCAGCAGTTGGGAGAGCTCCTACAATGAGCAGTTCTTC.

The V and J genes are TRBV28 and TRBJ1-5; 9 nucleotides match TRBD1. The V gene end was trimmed by 4 bases and the J gene end by 7 bases; junction bases not matched to a gene: 11. This CDR3 is built from 16 residues. From germline, CDR1 is MDHEN and CDR2 SYDVKM. CDR3 region: CASSSKEDRGKQPQHF. In nucleotides, the CDR3 is TGTGCCAGCAGTTCCAAAGAAGACAGGGGGAAGCAGCCCCAGCATTTT.

The chain employs TRBV21-1 and TRBJ2-5; TRBD2, the D gene given by the table, was not confirmed from the DNA. TRBV21-1 is shown as a pseudogene. The CDR3 runs to 16 residues. In nucleotides, the CDR3 is TGTGCCAGCAGCCGGGAGGATCATGAGGGTCAAGAGACCCAGTACTTC. Translating gives CASSREDHEGQETQYF.

The chain links TRBV10-2 to TRBJ1-5, with no clear D. The CDR3 has 14 amino acids. Trimming removed 0 bases from V and 4 bases from J, with 7 bases in between. The germline gives CDR1 WSHSY, CDR2 SAAADI. CDR3 loop: CASSESGENQPQHF. CDR3 in DNA: TGCGCCAGCAGTGAGTCGGGAGAAAATCAGCCCCAGCATTTT.

This chain uses TRBV19 with TRBJ1-4; 7 positions match TRBD1. Germline V gene data show CDR1 as LNHDA and CDR2 as SQIVND (reference sequence). The trim removed 6 bases at V and 7 bases at J, leaving 5 bases unmatched. The CDR3 has 13 amino acids. The DNA for the CDR3 is TGTGCCAGTAGCCCTGGGACAGTTGAAAAACTGTTTTTT. Translation gives CASSPGTVEKLFF.

This clone has only one observation. The CDR3: CASSLGQEQFF. The CDR3 nucleotides read TGTGCCAGCAGCTTAGGGCAGGAGCAGTTCTTC. The chain employs TRBV11-2 and TRBJ2-1, with unresolved D. Trimming cost V 1 base and J 10 bases, with 5 bases left between them. The CDR3 runs 11 residues. CDR1 is SGHAT, CDR2 FQNNGV, per germline.

Points on this clone: The sample contains more than one DNA sequence encoding this CDR3. The V gene is TRBV18, the J gene TRBJ1-5, with TRBD1 matching over 7 bases. Germline V gene lookup returns CDR1 KGHSH and CDR2 LQKENI. The V and J ends lost 3 bases and 4 bases, in that order; junction bases with no gene match: 3. CDR3 size: 14 residues. The CDR3 here is CASSPRQGNQPQHF. In DNA form, the CDR3 reads TGTGCCAGCTCACCTAGACAGGGAAATCAGCCCCAGCATTTT.

This clone was seen just once. The V gene is TRBV3-1 (or the pseudogene TRBV3-2), the J gene TRBJ2-7; no firm D call. Germline V gives CDR1 LGHDT, CDR2 YNNKEL (reference sequence). V was trimmed by 3 bases and J by 4 bases, leaving 10 bases between them. The CDR3 extends over 13 amino acids. CDR3 residues: CASSHGFGYEQYF. Written as DNA, the CDR3 is TGTGCCAGCAGCCACGGCTTCGGGTACGAGCAGTACTTC.

V and J are TRBV7-9 and TRBJ2-7; D remains unclear. The CDR3 covers 12 residues. The germline CDR1 and CDR2 sequences are SEHNR and FQNEAQ (reference sequence). Trimming removed 4 bases at V and 4 bases at J, with 8 bases between. The CDR3 here is CASSSRVYEQYF. CDR3 nucleotide sequence: TGTGCCAGCAGCTCTCGGGTATACGAGCAGTACTTC.

This chain's CDR3 is CASTTGDYGYTF. CDR3 coding DNA: TGTGCCAGCACCACGGGAGACTATGGCTACACCTTC. The rearrangement joins TRBV12-3 or TRBV12-4 to TRBJ1-2, with unresolved D. The V end was cut by 7 bases, the J end by 3 bases, with 9 bases between. The CDR3 extends over 12 amino acids.

This rearrangement joins TRBV19 to TRBJ1-5; tentative D call: TRBD1 (6 bases). Germline lookup yields CDR1 LNHDA and CDR2 SQIVND (reference sequence). V was cut by 5 bases and J by 3 bases, with 14 bases left in between. There are 15 residues in the CDR3. CDR3 nucleotide sequence: TGTGCCAGTAGTTACAACGGACAGAACAATCAGCCCCAGCATTTT. Its protein is CASSYNGQNNQPQHF.

CDR3 nucleotide sequence: TGTGCCAGCAGTGAACTGTCAGGGGATACAACTGAAGCTTTCTTT. Residues: CASSELSGDTTEAFF. The chain has TRBV6-1 and TRBJ1-1; weak D call: TRBD1 (6 bases). V dropped 2 bases and J dropped 5 bases, with 15 bases sitting between them. CDR1 is MNHNS, CDR2 SASEGT, per germline. The CDR3 sequence is 15 residues long.

The V gene is TRBV4-1, the J gene TRBJ2-3, with 12 bases identical to TRBD2. Germline values: CDR1 MGHRA, CDR2 YSYEKL. V was pared by 1 base and J by 2 bases, with 1 base of the junction left unmatched. This CDR3 has 16 residues. The CDR3 sequence is CASSQASGRATDTQYF. The DNA for the CDR3 is TGCGCCAGCAGCCAAGCTAGCGGGAGGGCCACAGATACGCAGTATTTT.

The genes are TRBV5-6 and TRBJ2-4; tentatively, D is TRBD1 (5 bases). V shed 1 base and J shed 6 bases, with 17 bases lying between them. Germline CDR1 is SGHDT and CDR2 is YYEEEE. The CDR3 spans 16 residues. CDR3 in amino acids: CASSLYGLSTGNIQYF. For the CDR3, the DNA is TGTGCCAGCAGCTTGTACGGCTTGAGTACAGGAAACATTCAGTACTTC.

The chain couples TRBV30 to TRBJ2-3; TRBD1 is a possible D gene (6 bases). The CDR3 runs to 11 residues. The ends were cut back, 5 bases at V and 12 bases at J, with 15 bases in the middle. Per germline, CDR1 GTSNPN and CDR2 SVGIG (reference sequence). CDR3 sequence: CAWRQDITQYF. The CDR3 DNA sequence: TGTGCCTGGCGACAGGACATTACCCAGTATTTT. The full variable domain, in which reference TRBV30 and TRBJ2-3 provide the parts outside the CDR3, is SQTIHQWPATLVQPVGSPLSLECTVEGTSNPNLYWYRQAAGRGLQLLFYSVGIGQISSEVPQNLSASRPQDRQFILSSKKLLLSDSGFYLCAWRQDITQYFGPGTRLTVL.

The chain has TRBV3-1 (or the pseudogene TRBV3-2) and TRBJ1-2, with a possible D match to TRBD1 (5 bases). The V and J ends lost 0 bases and 5 bases respectively, with 7 bases between them. Germline CDR1 and CDR2: LGHDT and YNNKEL (reference sequence). The CDR3 sequence is 13 residues long. The CDR3 sequence is CASSQEAGYGYTF. The CDR3 nucleotides read TGTGCCAGCAGCCAAGAAGCAGGGTATGGCTACACCTTC.

The rearrangement joins TRBV4-2 to TRBJ2-3; 7 positions agree with TRBD1. CDR1 LGHNA and CDR2 YNFKEQ come from the germline V gene. The CDR3 extends over 18 amino acids. V gave up 2 bases and J gave up 0 bases; unmatched junction bases: 11. Written as DNA, the CDR3 is TGTGCCAGCAGCCAATTACAGTCAGGGGGAGCAAGCACAGATACGCAGTATTTT. It is translated as CASSQLQSGGASTDTQYF.

This chain connects TRBV9 to TRBJ1-2, with 7 bases that match TRBD1. The CDR3 spans 13 residues. The J segment lost 8 bases and the V segment lost 0 bases, leaving 4 bases of the junction unmatched. CDR1 and CDR2 from the germline V gene are SGDLS and YYNGEE. CDR3 DNA: TGTGCCAGCAGCGTAGCTACAGGGGTCGGCTACACCTTC. This translates into CASSVATGVGYTF.

On this clone: Other DNA variants within this sample encode the same CDR3. The gene calls are TRBV5-1 and TRBJ1-6, with 11 bases identical to TRBD1. The V and J ends lost 4 bases and 7 bases, in that order; junction bases with no gene match: 1. The CDR3 is made up of 14 amino acids. Germline V gives CDR1 SGHRS, CDR2 YFSETQ. CDR3 in amino acids: CASSRDRGNSPLHF. As DNA, the CDR3 is TGCGCCAGCAGCCGGGACAGGGGGAATTCACCCCTCCACTTT. The full variable domain, rest sourced from reference TRBV5-1 and TRBJ1-6, is KAGVTQTPRYLIKTRGQQVTLSCSPISGHRSVSWYQQTPGQGLQFLFEYFSETQRNKGNFPGRFSGRQFSNSRSEMNVSTLELGDSALYLCASSRDRGNSPLHFGNGTRLTVT.

CDR3 bases: TGTGCCAGCAGCGCGTTGGGGAGGACTGGTACCTACGAGCAGTACTTC. Protein sequence: CASSALGRTGTYEQYF. The rearrangement joins TRBV7-9 to TRBJ2-7, with a weak D call TRBD2 (6 bases). Germline CDR1 is SEHNR and CDR2 is FQNEAQ (reference sequence). This CDR3 is 16 amino acids long. Trimming took off 5 bases at V and 2 bases at J, with 19 bases between the two ends.

The chain employs TRBV4-1 and TRBJ1-1; D perhaps matches TRBD1 (6 bases). V shed 3 bases and J shed 1 base, with 12 bases lying between them. The germline V gene encodes CDR1 MGHRA and CDR2 YSYEKL. CDR3 length: 15 amino acids. CDR3 protein: CASSHPGQGNTEAFF. The CDR3 nucleotides read TGCGCCAGCAGCCACCCGGGACAAGGGAACACTGAAGCTTTCTTT.

The CDR3 sequence is CASSLDGASGNTIYF. As DNA, the CDR3 is TGCGCCAGCAGCTTGGATGGGGCTTCCGGAAACACCATATATTTT. This rearrangement joins TRBV5-1 to TRBJ1-3; D may be TRBD1 (5 bases). The CDR3 loop spans 15 amino acids. Germline CDR1 SGHRS, CDR2 YFSETQ. V lost 0 bases and J 4 bases, leaving 11 bases between the germline ends.

The count of this clone is one. The chain couples TRBV19 to TRBJ2-7; 9 bases are shared with TRBD1. The CDR3 has 16 amino acids. Germline trimming cut 3 bases from V and 6 bases from J; bases unmatched to any gene: 12. Germline values: CDR1 LNHDA, CDR2 SQIVND (reference sequence). The CDR3 sequence is CASSIVGQGKSREQYF. The CDR3 DNA is TGTGCCAGTAGTATTGTGGGACAGGGAAAGTCACGCGAGCAGTACTTC.

The chain employs TRBV28 and TRBJ2-7; 7 nucleotides align to TRBD1. The CDR3 has 13 amino acids. With 7 bases clipped from V and 2 bases from J, the junction kept 5 bases outside the gene matches. From germline, CDR1 is MDHEN and CDR2 SYDVKM. This chain's CDR3 is CASIRTGPYEQYF. The CDR3 nucleotides read TGTGCCAGCATAAGGACAGGACCCTACGAGCAGTACTTC.